The next 26 T cell receptor beta chains were all read from a single sample in a study of blood T cell repertoires in COVID-19. Method: immunoSEQ multiplex PCR; TCRdb's copy keeps in-frame clones and lacks some. The sample gives approximately 250,000 clones, approximately 88% of which show up once; around 3.1% is in the top ten. Material: PBMCs or T cells enriched from blood (not recorded which). The source of these receptors is a woman in her thirties or forties who had been exposed to COVID-19.

The table lists this clone with a count of one. The chain is built from TRBV9 and TRBJ1-1; no definite D call. V was shortened by 4 bases and J by 2 bases, with 12 bases between the two germline ends. This CDR3 region has 14 residues. Germline assignment: CDR1 SGDLS and CDR2 YYNGEE. CDR3 loop: CASSPRPVNTEAFF. The CDR3 nucleotides read TGTGCCAGCAGCCCGCGGCCGGTAAACACTGAAGCTTTCTTT.

This clone was observed a handful of times. This chain uses TRBV19 with TRBJ1-3; D is unresolved. Germline V gene data show CDR1 as LNHDA and CDR2 as SQIVND (reference sequence). V was trimmed by 7 bases and J by 0 bases, leaving 10 bases between them. This CDR3 has 14 amino acids. CDR3 amino acids: CASIYTSSGNTIYF. Here the CDR3 DNA reads TGTGCCAGTATCTATACGAGCTCTGGAAACACCATATATTTT.

This chain uses TRBV5-4 with TRBJ1-2; D possibly corresponds to TRBD1 (5 bases). CDR3 size: 14 residues. Deletions cut 5 bases from V and 4 bases from J, with 15 bases between. Germline-derived CDR1 and CDR2 are SGHNT and YYREEE (reference sequence). This CDR3 reads CASRGGLGSYGYTF. In DNA, the CDR3 is TGTGCCAGCAGGGGGGGACTGGGCAGCTATGGCTACACCTTC.

V is TRBV28 and J is TRBJ2-3; 10 positions agree with TRBD2. Trimming removed 3 bases from V and 4 bases from J; junction bases left unmatched: 7. The CDR3 spans 16 residues. Germline-derived CDR1 and CDR2 are MDHEN and SYDVKM. CDR3 bases: TGTGCCAGCAGTTTGCGCACTAGCGGGGCAGCAGATACGCAGTATTTT. Protein product: CASSLRTSGAADTQYF.

The rearrangement links TRBV4-1 to TRBJ2-5, with 9 bases identical to TRBD1. J lost 5 bases, V lost 3 bases, and 7 bases had no gene match. The CDR3 runs 15 residues. The germline CDR1 and CDR2 sequences are MGHRA and YSYEKL. CDR3: CASSHDTGGGETQYF. The CDR3 bases are TGCGCCAGCAGCCATGACACAGGGGGCGGCGAGACCCAGTACTTC.

The rearrangement uses TRBV3-1 (or the pseudogene TRBV3-2) and TRBJ1-1; D might be TRBD1 (6 bases). V dropped 4 bases and J dropped 7 bases, with 19 bases sitting between them. CDR3 length: 15 residues. Germline CDR1 is LGHDT and CDR2 is YNNKEL (reference sequence). CDR3 amino acids: CASSPSGGRLNEAFF. Written as DNA, the CDR3 is TGTGCCAGCAGCCCGTCGGGGGGGCGTTTGAATGAAGCTTTCTTT.

The genes are TRBV19 and TRBJ2-3; 7 nucleotides line up with TRBD2. The CDR3 is 16 amino acids. The V and J ends lost 4 bases and 0 bases, in that order; junction bases with no gene match: 7. Germline V gene data show CDR1 as LNHDA and CDR2 as SQIVND (reference sequence). The CDR3 DNA is TGTGCCAGTAGTACCCCCGGCGGGGGAAGCACAGATACGCAGTATTTT. It yields the protein CASSTPGGGSTDTQYF.

The chain has TRBV7-8 and TRBJ2-2; D remains ambiguous. This CDR3 has 14 amino acids. CDR1 and CDR2 (germline): SGHVS, FQNEAQ. V was shortened by 1 base and J by 2 bases, with 5 bases between the two germline ends. Here the CDR3 DNA reads TGTGCCAGCAGCTTAGTTTCAAACACCGGGGAGCTGTTTTTT. Encoded protein: CASSLVSNTGELFF.

V and J are TRBV5-1 and TRBJ2-2, with a tentative D call TRBD2 (5 bases). The CDR3 covers 15 residues. Germline V CDR1 and CDR2: SGHRS, YFSETQ. The ends were cut back, 3 bases at V and 6 bases at J, with 15 bases in the middle. The CDR3 DNA sequence: TGCGCCAGCAGCTCACCCGGAGGAGTGTCCGGGGAGCTGTTTTTT. It translates to CASSSPGGVSGELFF.

The rearrangement joins TRBV3-1 (or the pseudogene TRBV3-2) to TRBJ2-1; D not resolved. The germline V gene has CDR1 LGHDT and CDR2 YNNKEL (reference sequence). V was pared by 4 bases and J by 6 bases, with 10 bases between. The CDR3 loop spans 13 amino acids. DNA for the CDR3: TGTGCCAGCAGCCCGTATACCAGCAATGAGCAGTTCTTC. Its translation is CASSPYTSNEQFF.

About this clone: Its ends do not fully match the called genes, so a read error is possible. The chain has TRBV5-1 and TRBJ2-1; TRBD2 aligns across 15 bases. Germline-derived CDR1 and CDR2 are SGHRS and YFSETQ. The CDR3 is 18 amino acids. The CDR3 loop reads CASSMGLAGGTPYNEQFF. The DNA for the CDR3 is TGTGCCAGCAGCATGGGACTAGCGGGAGGAACCCCCTACAATGAGCAGTTCTTC.

This clone was recorded once. V is TRBV11-2 and J is TRBJ2-1; weak D call: TRBD1 (6 bases). The CDR3 is made up of 15 amino acids. The germline V and J ends were trimmed by 3 bases and 3 bases, with 12 bases remaining between them. Germline V CDR1 and CDR2: SGHAT, FQNNGV. The CDR3 sequence: CASSLGAWVYNEQFF. The CDR3 DNA follows: TGTGCCAGCAGCTTGGGGGCGTGGGTCTACAATGAGCAGTTCTTC.

The rearrangement uses TRBV28 and TRBJ2-7; D possibly corresponds to TRBD2 (7 bases). The V end was cut by 8 bases, the J end by 1 base, with 18 bases between. Germline lookup yields CDR1 MDHEN and CDR2 SYDVKM. CDR3 length: 15 residues. DNA for the CDR3: TGTGCCAGCGGGGGGGGACAAGGGAGTTCCTACGAGCAGTACTTC. It specifies CASGGGQGSSYEQYF.

The rearrangement uses TRBV24-1 and TRBJ2-7; 7 positions agree with TRBD1. With 3 bases clipped from V and 2 bases from J, the junction kept 3 bases outside the gene matches. In germline, CDR1 is KGHDR, CDR2 SFDVKD. The CDR3 has 14 amino acids. As DNA, the CDR3 is TGTGCCACCAGTGATAGGGGGCGCCCCTACGAGCAGTACTTC. Translation gives CATSDRGRPYEQYF.

In this sample, this clone turned up a few times. V is TRBV10-3 and J is TRBJ1-3; 7 nucleotides line up with TRBD1. This CDR3 spans 15 amino acids. The V gene end was trimmed by 7 bases and the J gene end by 4 bases; junction bases not matched to a gene: 10. Per the germline V gene, CDR1 is ENHRY and CDR2 is SYGVKD. The CDR3 nucleotides read TGTGCCATCAAACAAAGGACAGGTCCCGGAAACACCATATATTTT. Its translation: CAIKQRTGPGNTIYF.

This chain uses TRBV30 with TRBJ1-5; TRBD1 matches at 11 bases. The junction had 13 bases not matched to a gene; V was cut back by 3 bases and J by 0 bases. The CDR3 is 19 residues long. Germline V lookup: CDR1 GTSNPN, CDR2 SVGIG (reference sequence). CDR3 DNA sequence: TGTGCCTGGAGCTCACCGGACAGGGGGCCTCTTTATAGCAATCAGCCCCAGCATTTT. Translating it yields CAWSSPDRGPLYSNQPQHF.

In DNA, the CDR3 is TGTGCCAGTTCTGCCGGGACATCCTACGAGCAGTACGTC. This sequence encodes CASSAGTSYEQYV. This chain links TRBV19 with TRBJ2-7; weak D call: TRBD1 (6 bases). The CDR3 spans 13 residues. Looked up from germline, CDR1 is LNHDA and CDR2 is SQIVND (reference sequence). V was cut by 8 bases and J by 1 base, with 12 bases left in between.

V and J are TRBV2 and TRBJ1-5; D gene uncertain. With 6 bases removed from V and 0 bases from J, the gap between germline ends came to 9 bases. This CDR3 region has 14 residues. The V gene's germline CDR1 is SNHLY and CDR2 FYNNEI. CDR3 protein: CASSGTDSNQPQHF. DNA for the CDR3: TGTGCCAGCAGCGGAACAGATAGCAATCAGCCCCAGCATTTT.

The chain is built from TRBV12-3 or TRBV12-4 and TRBJ1-2; D gene uncertain. The CDR3 sequence is 13 residues long. V lost 3 bases to trimming and J lost 1 base, with 6 bases between them. DNA for the CDR3: TGTGCCAGCAGTTTCGTACTTAACTATGGCTACACCTTC. This gives the protein CASSFVLNYGYTF.

This rearrangement joins TRBV6-5 to TRBJ2-5; 9 bases line up with TRBD2. CDR1 and CDR2 from the germline V gene are MNHEY and SVGAGI. Trimming removed 7 bases from V and 4 bases from J; junction bases left unmatched: 4. The CDR3 runs to 13 residues. CDR3: CASTRREGETQYF. The CDR3 DNA reads as TGTGCCAGCACGAGGCGGGAGGGAGAGACCCAGTACTTC.

This clone was seen a handful of times. The chain is built from TRBV28 and TRBJ2-5; D perhaps matches TRBD1 (7 bases). V was pared by 8 bases and J by 5 bases, with 18 bases between. The CDR3 sequence is 14 residues long. In germline, CDR1 is MDHEN, CDR2 SYDVKM. The CDR3, as DNA: TGTGCCAGCCGGCCCCAGGGGGGAAGGGAGACCCAGTACTTC. Protein product: CASRPQGGRETQYF.

The chain has TRBV28 and TRBJ1-4; 9 nucleotides align to TRBD1. The CDR3 sequence is 15 residues long. V lost 6 bases, J lost 14 bases, and 16 bases stayed unmatched. Germline values: CDR1 MDHEN, CDR2 SYDVKM. The CDR3 reads CASRLTGGPGHSLFF. The CDR3 DNA sequence: TGTGCCAGCAGACTAACAGGGGGCCCCGGTCACAGCCTGTTTTTT.

V usage is TRBV13 and J usage is TRBJ2-2; 8 bases align to TRBD1. The V segment lost 6 bases and the J segment 4 bases; nucleotides outside the gene matches: 4. The CDR3 consists of 14 residues. CDR1 and CDR2 from the germline V gene are PRHDT and FYEKMQ (reference sequence). CDR3: CASRTDRGTGELFF. The CDR3 DNA reads TGTGCCAGCAGAACCGACAGGGGCACCGGGGAGCTGTTTTTT.

This chain uses TRBV6-5 with TRBJ2-7; D is perhaps TRBD1 (6 bases). Per germline, CDR1 MNHEY and CDR2 SVGAGI. The length of the CDR3 is 12 residues. V was trimmed by 5 bases and J by 4 bases, leaving 9 bases between them. CDR3 nucleotides: TGTGCCAGCAGTCAACAGGGATACGAGCAGTACGTC. Its translation: CASSQQGYEQYV.

The gene calls are TRBV7-9 and TRBJ2-3, with D perhaps TRBD1 (6 bases). V was shortened by 2 bases and J by 0 bases, with 15 bases between the two germline ends. The germline gives CDR1 SEHNR, CDR2 FQNEAQ (reference sequence). CDR3 size: 17 residues. The CDR3 coding sequence is TGTGCCAGCAGCTTAATTCTGGACAGTGCTAGCACAGATACGCAGTATTTT. Translation gives CASSLILDSASTDTQYF.

The rearrangement links TRBV19 to TRBJ1-1; TRBD1 matches at 7 bases. The trim removed 2 bases at V and 1 base at J, leaving 4 bases unmatched. This CDR3 has 15 residues. The germline V gene encodes CDR1 LNHDA and CDR2 SQIVND (reference sequence). CDR3 sequence: CASSIYGTENTEAFF. In DNA, the CDR3 is TGTGCCAGTAGTATATACGGGACAGAGAACACTGAAGCTTTCTTT.